This T cell receptor (beta chain) was identified during a study of T-cell memory formation after mild COVID-19. Study-level information: Clustering of TCRs was largely donor specific. Study-wide results and limits: CD4+ contracting clones were found mainly in CM and EM, and CD8+ ones in EMRA.

CDR3 length equals 16 residues. In regard to this clonotype: Its antigen is as yet unknown.

Barcoded TCR alpha and TCR beta cDNA libraries with UMIs came from 5'RACE using constant-segment primers. One entry per CDR3 protein, called by TCRdb with MiXCR from the 5' RACE reads. The sample has roughly 550,000 distinct CDR3 sequences; 20% are singletons. The rearrangement uses TRBV21-1 and TRBJ2-7; the D call in the table, TRBD1, was not verified against the DNA. TRBV21-1 is recorded as a pseudogene. The sequenced sample consisted of PBMCs or a T cell subset sorted from them (not recorded which). The sequence was obtained from an adult woman who had mild COVID-19 (a few samples of this study predate the infection). Cell type and time point are not known. The CDR3 region has the DNA TGTGCCAGCAGACATAGAAAACGGGACAGAGGATACGAGCAGTACTTC. Protein product: CASRHRKRDRGYEQYF.